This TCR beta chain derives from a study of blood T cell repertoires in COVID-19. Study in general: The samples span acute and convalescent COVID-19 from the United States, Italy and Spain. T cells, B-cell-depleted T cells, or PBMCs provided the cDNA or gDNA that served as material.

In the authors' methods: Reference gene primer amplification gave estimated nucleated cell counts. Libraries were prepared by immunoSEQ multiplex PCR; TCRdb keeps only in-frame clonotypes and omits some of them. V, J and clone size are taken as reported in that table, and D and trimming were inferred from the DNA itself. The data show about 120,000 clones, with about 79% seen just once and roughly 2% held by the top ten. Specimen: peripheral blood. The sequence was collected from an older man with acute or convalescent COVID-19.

The CDR3 nucleotides are TGCGCCAGCCGAACAGGGGACCGAAACACTGAAGCTTTCTTT. This translates into CASRTGDRNTEAFF. The rearrangement joins TRBV5-1 to TRBJ1-1; 7 bases align to TRBD1. J gave up 2 bases and V 7 bases, and 8 bases lay outside the gene matches. This CDR3 has 14 residues. CDR1 is SGHRS, CDR2 YFSETQ, per germline.